This entry is about one T cell receptor (beta chain). Its antigen target is currently unknown. No base quality values were provided; no much bigger clone lies one nucleotide off. The data were obtained in a study of blood T cells in healthy people across ages (dated by TCRdb to the mid-2010s). At the level of the whole study: In model experiments, roughly one uniquely barcoded TCR beta cDNA molecule per two T cells was captured by template switching. To track age-related changes in TCR beta repertoire diversity, the study relied on deep sequencing normalized with unique cDNA molecular identifiers. Donors were grouped into four age groups: young (average 16 years), middle-aged (around 39), aged (around 66) and long-lived (just over 80). Donors of different ages were randomly distributed across sequencing lanes to avoid experimental bias. The study analyzed two additional independent replicas of 1 million unique cDNA reads from the same blood draw for two donors, one aged 18 to 30 and one aged 80 or older. Results the study describes overall, beyond this receptor: The percentage of naive T cells measured by flow cytometry correlated strongly with observed TCR beta diversity. Because the CMV infection status of the donors was unknown, age-related changes in expanded clonotypes may potentially have been confounded. Estimates of total diversity based on one million sequenced T cells were regarded as lower bounds and as underestimates. The long-lived group showed more naive CD4+ T cells, fewer expanded clones and increased TCR diversity than the aged group, suggesting age selection. Since profiling was done on bulk unsorted PBMCs, naive and antigen-experienced compartments could not be conclusively compared. Observed TCR beta diversity per million T cells fell roughly linearly with age, and a significant reduction was already apparent by age roughly 41.

The roughly 39 donors, aged roughly 6 to 95 years, were systemically healthy Caucasian individuals from Russia. Roughly 11 milliliters of peripheral blood were drawn from each donor into EDTA-treated Vacutainer tubes. PBMCs were isolated by Ficoll-Paque density-gradient centrifugation, with at least 7 million obtained per sample. Total RNA, at least 6 micrograms per sample, was extracted from PBMCs with Trizol reagent. The percentages of naive CD45RAhigh/CD27high T cells were determined by flow cytometry on a PBMC aliquot from every donor. Library preparation used 5' RACE. Sequencing was carried out with an Illumina HiSeq 2500. The second PCR ran for roughly 7 to 12 cycles and used a J-beta primer mix along with a sample-barcoded 5' primer. A unique molecular identifier was introduced onto each TCR beta cDNA molecule by a template-switch 5' adaptor carrying 12 random nucleotides. Each sample yielded at least 3 million CDR3-containing paired-end reads. The Mint cDNA synthesis kit, primed by a TRBC-specific oligonucleotide, was used to synthesize first-strand cDNA from all RNA. Following uracil-DNA glycosylase treatment, a first 18-cycle PCR with universal primers M1SS and BC2_uni_R was performed on all cDNA. Turning to the authors' computational methods: For normalization, 1 million high-quality reads were randomly selected from each sample, with every read carrying a distinct molecular identifier. Reads with shared molecular identifiers were discarded instead of being binned into consensus sequences. CDR3 identification, clonotype clustering and error correction used MiTCR with a Q25 quality threshold and the strictest error-elimination algorithm. A nonparametric unseen species model with Euler transformation was used to estimate lower-bound total TCR beta diversity. TCRdb redid the processing of the public reads, applying fastp at Q25 and MiXCR, and retained in-frame beta chains. A single entry per CDR3 protein holds the most common genes and DNA from its merged rows. The V and J calls shown here were made by TCRdb, not taken from the authors' results. The sample table holds some 1.5 million distinct CDR3 sequences, of which approximately 28% were seen once. The ten largest clones take up less than 9.5% of the sample.

The germline V gene encodes CDR1 LGHNA and CDR2 YSLEER. The CDR3 goes from the cysteine to the phenylalanine over 16 residues. Kept here is only the CDR3 DNA, which spans 48 bases and is read in frame from base 1. V and J lose 2 bases and 1 base, and a span of 14 bases separates them. The receptor was derived from a woman in her thirties in good health. Sequencing was done on a sample of blood. The chain is encoded by TRBV4-3 joined to TRBJ1-1; D gene: possibly TRBD1, on 6 matching bases. The CDR3 region: CASSQNPTGANTEAFF. DNA sequence: TGCGCCAGCAGCCAAAACCCGACGGGGGCGAACACTGAAGCTTTCTTT.